Following are 12 T cell receptor beta chains from one sample sequenced in a study of T cell responses to AZD1222 COVID-19 vaccine. The method was immunoSEQ multiplex PCR; TCRdb's version includes in-frame clones alone and lacks a portion of them. The sample includes about 86,000 clones, 60% to 80% of them seen just once. The source was peripheral blood, collected on day 0 of AZD1222 vaccination. These receptor sequences come from an adult in good health.

This chain uses TRBV6-5 with TRBJ1-2, with 7 bases matching TRBD1. This CDR3 contains 14 residues. V lost 6 bases and J lost 5; bases outside the gene matches: 9. Germline V lookup: CDR1 MNHEY, CDR2 SVGAGI. Here the CDR3 DNA reads TGTGCCAGCAGGTCCGGGACAGACCATTATGGCTACACCTTC. Amino acid sequence: CASRSGTDHYGYTF.

The chain joins TRBV2 to TRBJ1-2; 8 nucleotides line up with TRBD1. From germline, CDR1 is SNHLY and CDR2 FYNNEI. Trimming removed 7 bases from V and 8 bases from J; junction bases left unmatched: 12. CDR3 size: 14 residues. DNA of the CDR3: TGTGCCAGCATCTCGGACAGGGCCCTCGGAGGCTACACCTTC. Translated, it gives CASISDRALGGYTF.

The rearrangement links TRBV5-1 to TRBJ1-3; D remains unclear. CDR1 is SGHRS and CDR2 is YFSETQ in the germline V gene. CDR3 size: 15 residues. The ends were cut back, 6 bases at V and 2 bases at J, with 15 bases in the middle. The CDR3 loop reads CASKNGGGTGNTIYF. The CDR3 coding sequence is TGCGCCAGCAAGAACGGTGGCGGGACTGGAAACACCATATATTTT.

The V and J genes are TRBV27 and TRBJ1-3; 9 bases agree with TRBD1. The CDR3 totals 16 residues. The germline V gene has CDR1 MNHEY and CDR2 SMNVEV (reference sequence). Trimming at V came to 6 bases and at J to 11 bases, leaving 17 bases not matched to a gene. The CDR3, as DNA: TGTGCCAGCAGACCTTTCAACAGGGGGCCCTTATCGCCCATATATTTT. Amino acid sequence: CASRPFNRGPLSPIYF.

The J gene is TRBJ2-5, the V gene TRBV7-2; D call uncertain. The CDR3 loop spans 16 amino acids. Trimming pared 1 base from V and 0 bases from J, leaving 12 bases between. Germline V gene data show CDR1 as SGHTA and CDR2 as FQGNSA. The CDR3 nucleotides are TGTGCCAGCAGCTTAGGCCCTCCTACGTACCAAGAGACCCAGTACTTC. This codes for CASSLGPPTYQETQYF.

The chain's CDR3 is CASRVGPESGNTIYF. In DNA, the CDR3 is TGCGCCAGCAGGGTTGGTCCTGAGAGTGGAAACACCATATATTTT. V gene TRBV5-1 combines with J gene TRBJ1-3; D uncertain. Deletions cut 5 bases from V and 3 bases from J, with 15 bases between. The CDR3 runs 15 residues. CDR1 and CDR2 (germline): SGHRS, YFSETQ.

The rearrangement links TRBV9 to TRBJ1-6, with a tentative D call TRBD1 (5 bases). The CDR3 totals 13 residues. Between the trimmed V and J ends, which lost 7 bases and 7 bases, there was a span of 12 bases. Germline V gene data show CDR1 as SGDLS and CDR2 as YYNGEE. The CDR3 loop is CASRGGENSPLHF. The CDR3 bases are TGTGCCAGCCGCGGGGGAGAGAATTCACCCCTCCACTTT.

J is TRBJ2-1 and V is TRBV24-1, with D perhaps given as TRBD1 or TRBD2 (5 bases each). Per germline, CDR1 KGHDR and CDR2 SFDVKD. Deletions cut 5 bases from V and 7 bases from J, with 11 bases between. This CDR3 has 13 residues. The CDR3 protein is CATSVPEGNEQFF. CDR3 DNA sequence: TGTGCCACCAGTGTCCCAGAGGGGAATGAGCAGTTCTTC.

This chain connects TRBV27 to TRBJ2-7; a weak D match, TRBD2 (6 bases). Trimming removed 3 bases from V and 7 bases from J, with 13 bases in between. Germline V gene lookup returns CDR1 MNHEY and CDR2 SMNVEV (reference sequence). The CDR3 has 13 amino acids. The CDR3 DNA reads TGTGCCAGCAGTTTTTACGGGGGACGGGAGCAGTACTTC. This sequence encodes CASSFYGGREQYF.

V usage is TRBV7-8 and J usage is TRBJ2-5; TRBD2 matches at 8 bases. The CDR3 has 15 amino acids. The germline CDR1 and CDR2 sequences are SGHVS and FQNEAQ. V lost 2 bases and J lost 4; bases outside the gene matches: 6. The CDR3 is CASSLQTGGGETQYF. The CDR3 nucleotides are TGTGCCAGCAGCTTACAGACGGGAGGGGGAGAGACCCAGTACTTC.

CDR3 sequence: CATSRAALYSGNTIYF. CDR3 in DNA: TGTGCCACCAGCAGAGCCGCGTTGTACTCTGGAAACACCATATATTTT. The J gene is TRBJ1-3, the V gene TRBV15; D gene uncertain. Deletions cut 1 base from V and 0 bases from J, with 10 bases between. Germline V gene data show CDR1 as LNHNV and CDR2 as YYDKDF (reference sequence). This CDR3 is 16 amino acids long.

This chain connects TRBV19 to TRBJ1-6, with D possibly matching TRBD1 (6 bases). CDR1 is LNHDA, CDR2 SQIVND, per germline (reference sequence). The CDR3 covers 14 residues. The ends were cut back, 10 bases at V and 9 bases at J, with 19 bases in the middle. The CDR3 DNA sequence: TGTGCCACCAAGACAGGAGGTTCTACTTCACCCCTCCACTTT. It is translated as CATKTGGSTSPLHF.